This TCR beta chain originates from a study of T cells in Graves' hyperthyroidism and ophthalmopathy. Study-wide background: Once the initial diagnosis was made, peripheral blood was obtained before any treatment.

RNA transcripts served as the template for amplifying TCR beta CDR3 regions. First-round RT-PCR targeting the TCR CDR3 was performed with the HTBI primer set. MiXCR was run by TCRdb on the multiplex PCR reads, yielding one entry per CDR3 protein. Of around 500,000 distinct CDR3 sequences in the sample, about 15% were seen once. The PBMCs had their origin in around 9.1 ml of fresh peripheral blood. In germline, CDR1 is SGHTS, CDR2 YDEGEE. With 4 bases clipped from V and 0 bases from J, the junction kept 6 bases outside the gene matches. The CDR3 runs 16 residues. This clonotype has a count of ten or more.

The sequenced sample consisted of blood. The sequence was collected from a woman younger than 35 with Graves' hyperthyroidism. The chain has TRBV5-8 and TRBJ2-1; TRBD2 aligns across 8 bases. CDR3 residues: CASSPIAGSSYNEQFF. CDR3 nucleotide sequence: TGTGCCAGCAGCCCGATAGCGGGGAGCTCCTACAATGAGCAGTTCTTC.